The clone carrying this TCR beta chain has just one count. The assay was immunoSEQ multiplex PCR, and TCRdb's table has in-frame clones only and misses some. The table shows some 330,000 clones, with more than 85% occurring only once. CDR3 length equals 15 residues. V gave up 8 bases and J gave up 5 bases; unmatched junction bases: 12. CDR1 and CDR2 (germline): MDHEN, SYDVKM. Study members were between about 18 and 89 years old and lived in 20 to 30 US regions. Which cohort a participant joined came from the clinical history participants gave. Each recovered donor of Cohort 3 presented with two negative PCRs, clearance, or symptom resolution. These data belong to a study of blood T cell repertoires in COVID-19. At the level of the study: From T cells, B-cell-depleted T cells, or PBMCs came the material, which was cDNA or gDNA.

The sequenced sample was PBMCs or T cells enriched from blood (not recorded which). The V gene is TRBV28, the J gene TRBJ1-2; 9 nucleotides agree with TRBD1. This TCR derives from a woman under 40 who had recovered from COVID-19. The CDR3 region is CASQVGTGRSYGYTF. The CDR3 nucleotides read TGTGCCAGCCAAGTTGGGACAGGGCGGAGTTATGGCTACACCTTC.